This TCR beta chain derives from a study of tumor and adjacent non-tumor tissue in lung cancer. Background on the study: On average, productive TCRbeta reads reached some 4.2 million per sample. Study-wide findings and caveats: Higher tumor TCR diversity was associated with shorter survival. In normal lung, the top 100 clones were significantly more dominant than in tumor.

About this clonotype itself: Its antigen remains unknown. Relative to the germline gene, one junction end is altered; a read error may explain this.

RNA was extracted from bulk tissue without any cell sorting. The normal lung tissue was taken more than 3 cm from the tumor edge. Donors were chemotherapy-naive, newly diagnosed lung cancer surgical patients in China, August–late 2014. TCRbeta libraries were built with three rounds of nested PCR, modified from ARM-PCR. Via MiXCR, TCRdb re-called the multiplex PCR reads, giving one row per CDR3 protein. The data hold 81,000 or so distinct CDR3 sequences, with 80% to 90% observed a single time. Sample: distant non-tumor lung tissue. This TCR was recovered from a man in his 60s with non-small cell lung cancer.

The CDR3 DNA is TGTGCCAACAGCAATACCTGGGGCGTGGAGCTGTTTTTT. Translating it yields CANSNTWGVELFF. The chain links TRBV11-2 to TRBJ2-2; D is possibly TRBD1 (5 bases). The CDR3 sequence is 13 residues long. Per the germline V gene, CDR1 is SGHAT and CDR2 is FQNNGV.